The 17 T cell receptor beta chains in this list originate from one sample, sequenced in a study of blood T cell repertoires in COVID-19. Clones were read by immunoSEQ multiplex PCR, and TCRdb kept only the in-frame ones, dropping some. Of roughly 38,000 clones listed, approximately 78% are singletons. The sequencing sample was made of peripheral blood. These receptors all come from a man aged 55 to 70 with acute or convalescent COVID-19.

The chain links TRBV12-1 to TRBJ2-1; the table assigns TRBD2, which was not confirmed against the DNA. TRBV12-1 is described as a pseudogene. The CDR3 spans 18 residues. In nucleotides, the CDR3 is TGTGCCAGCAGCCCCGGGGTGGGGGGAAGGCAGCGGAACAATGAGCAGTTCTTC. Its protein product is CASSPGVGGRQRNNEQFF.

This clone was observed once. DNA for the CDR3: TGTGCCACTAAGGACAGAACGAACACCGGGGAGCTGTTTTTT. Translation gives CATKDRTNTGELFF. The chain has TRBV10-3 and TRBJ2-2, with a tentative D call TRBD1 (6 bases). The CDR3 runs to 14 residues. V lost 10 bases and J lost 0, with 12 bases in between. Germline V gene lookup returns CDR1 ENHRY and CDR2 SYGVKD.

The chain couples TRBV4-1 to TRBJ2-7, with D possibly TRBD1 on 5 matching bases. The germline V and J ends were trimmed by 1 base and 0 bases, with 10 bases remaining between them. The CDR3 totals 15 residues. Germline V gene lookup returns CDR1 MGHRA and CDR2 YSYEKL. CDR3 DNA: TGCGCCAGCAGCCAAGTTCCCAGGGCCTCCTACGAGCAGTACTTC. Protein product: CASSQVPRASYEQYF.

This chain links TRBV9 with TRBJ1-1, with D tentatively TRBD1 (6 bases). The CDR3 contains 15 residues. Germline CDR1 SGDLS, CDR2 YYNGEE. Between the trimmed V and J ends, which lost 0 bases and 1 base, there was a span of 10 bases. CDR3 coding DNA: TGTGCCAGCAGCGTAGCTCAGGGGACGAACACTGAAGCTTTCTTT. Its protein is CASSVAQGTNTEAFF. Complete variable domain (other parts from reference TRBV9 and TRBJ1-1): DSGVTQTPKHLITATGQRVTLRCSPRSGDLSVYWYQQSLDQGLQFLIQYYNGEERAKGNILERFSAQQFPDLHSELNLSSLELGDSALYFCASSVAQGTNTEAFFGQGTRLTVV.

This sequence joins TRBV11-2 and TRBJ2-6; 7 bases fit TRBD1. The CDR3 sequence is 18 residues long. CDR1 is SGHAT, CDR2 FQNNGV, per germline. Germline trimming cut 1 base from V and 0 bases from J; bases unmatched to any gene: 6. Here the CDR3 reads CASSLADRLFSGANVLTF. The DNA of the CDR3 is TGTGCCAGCAGCTTAGCGGACAGGTTATTCTCTGGGGCCAACGTCCTGACTTTC.

The chain links TRBV4-3 to TRBJ2-7; 10 nucleotides match TRBD2. Unmatched junction bases numbered 4, after V lost 1 base and J lost 4 bases. CDR1 LGHNA and CDR2 YSLEER come from the germline V gene. The length of the CDR3 is 15 residues. This CDR3 is CASSQGTSGQYEQYF. The CDR3 coding sequence is TGCGCCAGCAGCCAAGGGACTAGCGGACAATACGAGCAGTACTTC.

The rearrangement joins TRBV2 to TRBJ1-1; D is uncertain. Trimming took 3 bases from V and 1 from J, leaving 6 bases between them. This CDR3 has 13 residues. Germline V gene lookup returns CDR1 SNHLY and CDR2 FYNNEI. The CDR3 DNA reads as TGTGCCAGCAGTGAGACAACGAACACTGAAGCTTTCTTT. This encodes CASSETTNTEAFF.

The V gene is TRBV7-6, the J gene TRBJ2-7; the D gene is possibly TRBD1 (6 bases). Germline assignment: CDR1 SGHVS and CDR2 FNYEAQ. CDR3 size: 12 residues. The ends were cut back, 6 bases at V and 3 bases at J, with 9 bases in the middle. This CDR3 reads CASSRGGYEQYF. The CDR3 DNA reads TGTGCCAGCAGTAGAGGGGGCTACGAGCAGTACTTC.

This clone was seen a single time. This chain joins TRBV18 and TRBJ2-7; perhaps TRBD1 as D (6 bases). Germline V gives CDR1 KGHSH, CDR2 LQKENI. There are 15 residues in the CDR3. Between the trimmed V and J ends, which lost 3 bases and 4 bases, there was a span of 16 bases. CDR3 protein: CASSPRDTEYYEQYF. The CDR3 DNA sequence: TGTGCCAGCTCACCCCGGGACACGGAATATTACGAGCAGTACTTC.

V usage is TRBV7-8 and J usage is TRBJ2-4, with 11 positions matching TRBD2. Germline V lookup: CDR1 SGHVS, CDR2 FQNEAQ. The CDR3 is 16 residues long. V shed 5 bases, J shed 5 bases, and the junction held 8 bases outside the gene matches. CDR3 DNA: TGTGCCAGCAGCCCTAGCGGGAGGAGGTCCCAAAACATTCAGTACTTC. Its protein is CASSPSGRRSQNIQYF.

This rearrangement joins TRBV10-3 to TRBJ2-3; 10 bases match TRBD2. The CDR3 consists of 16 residues. Trimming took 5 bases from V and 4 from J; bases not matched to a gene: 9. Germline V CDR1 and CDR2: ENHRY, SYGVKD. The CDR3 reads CAISRGLAGDPDTQYF. The DNA of the CDR3 is TGTGCCATCAGTAGAGGTCTAGCGGGAGACCCAGATACGCAGTATTTT.

The chain couples TRBV30 to TRBJ2-2; 11 nucleotides agree with TRBD1. Germline-derived CDR1 and CDR2 are GTSNPN and SVGIG (reference sequence). V shed 4 bases, J shed 5 bases, and the junction held 6 bases outside the gene matches. The CDR3 loop spans 15 amino acids. CDR3 sequence (DNA): TGTGCCTGGACTACCGGGACAGGGGGGACCGGGGAGCTGTTTTTT. Encoded protein: CAWTTGTGGTGELFF.

Only one count was recorded for this clone. This chain connects TRBV12-3 or TRBV12-4 to TRBJ1-4, with 9 bases lining up with TRBD1. V lost 6 bases, J lost 5 bases, and 1 base stayed unmatched. CDR3 length equals 13 residues. CDR3 protein: CASSGQGNEKLFF. The CDR3, as DNA: TGTGCCAGCAGCGGACAGGGGAATGAAAAACTGTTTTTT.

This clone has just one count. The CDR3 DNA follows: TGCGCCAGCAGTGAGTTAGGACAGGGAAGGCCCTCTCCAGAGACCCAGTACTTC. Residues: CASSELGQGRPSPETQYF. This chain uses TRBV10-2 with TRBJ2-5, with TRBD1 matching 8 bases. Trimming cost V 1 base and J 4 bases; bases outside gene matches: 14. Germline V gene data show CDR1 as WSHSY and CDR2 as SAAADI. This CDR3 spans 18 amino acids.

This clone was seen just once. This chain uses TRBV11-2 with TRBJ2-1, with TRBD1 matching over 9 bases. The CDR3 consists of 16 residues. The germline V gene has CDR1 SGHAT and CDR2 FQNNGV. V shed 5 bases, J shed 6 bases, and the junction held 11 bases outside the gene matches. CDR3 residues: CASSQVLQGATNEQFF. CDR3 in DNA: TGTGCCAGCAGCCAAGTCTTACAGGGGGCGACCAATGAGCAGTTCTTC.

The rearrangement links TRBV19 to TRBJ2-1; 8 bases are a match to TRBD2. V trimming: 1 base; J trimming: 3 bases; junction bases outside the gene matches: 14. The V gene's germline CDR1 is LNHDA and CDR2 SQIVND (reference sequence). The CDR3 is 19 amino acids. In nucleotides, the CDR3 is TGTGCCAGTAGTATAGGGCTGTGGCTAGCGGGCTTCAACTACAATGAGCAGTTCTTC. Protein sequence: CASSIGLWLAGFNYNEQFF.

The chain employs TRBV29-1 and TRBJ1-1; D is possibly TRBD1 (6 bases). Germline values: CDR1 SQVTM, CDR2 ANQGSEA. V shed 4 bases and J shed 4 bases, with 13 bases lying between them. The CDR3 has 13 residues. CDR3 DNA: TGCAGCGTTGTCAGGGGTACTGTCACTGAAGCTTTCTTT. Protein product: CSVVRGTVTEAFF.